The text below deals with one TCR beta chain. The antigen remains unidentified. This table comes from immunoSEQ multiplex PCR, and its TCRdb copy is limited to in-frame clones, with some not included. Here the sample spans around 110,000 clones, about 91% being singletons. This sample is drawn from a study of T cell responses to AZD1222 COVID-19 vaccine. General study findings and limits: Just 5 to 7 AZD1222 recipients tested seropositive at baseline. Females made up more of the donors, who were largely white British, and clonal diversity may have come out too low. Per reports, nearly half of all spike-specific TCRs target regions that are unmutated in variants. An increase in Spike-specific TCR breadth and depth was observed after two AZD1222 doses.

Germline-derived CDR1 and CDR2 are MDHEN and SYDVKM. V lost 6 bases to trimming and J lost 7 bases; unmatched junction nucleotides: 7. The CDR3 is made up of 15 amino acids. Sequences were derived from peripheral blood, sampled on day 0 of AZD1222 vaccination. J is TRBJ1-5 and V is TRBV28; TRBD1 matches 12 bases. The clonotype was recovered from an adult in good health. The CDR3 sequence is CASSSGTGGLQPQHF. CDR3 DNA sequence: TGTGCCAGCAGCTCCGGGACAGGGGGCCTACAGCCCCAGCATTTT. The full variable domain, in which reference TRBV28 and TRBJ1-5 provide the parts outside the CDR3, is DVKVTQSSRYLVKRTGEKVFLECVQDMDHENMFWYRQDPGLGLRLIYFSYDVKMKEKGDIPEGYSVSREKKERFSLILESASTNQTSMYLCASSSGTGGLQPQHFGDGTRLSIL.